Listed below are T cell receptor beta chains from one sample, sequenced in a study of T cell responses to AZD1222 COVID-19 vaccine. Assay used: immunoSEQ multiplex PCR; TCRdb lists only in-frame clones, some missing. The sample yields over 150,000 clones, about 92% seen once. The source was peripheral blood, collected on day 0 of AZD1222 vaccination. The receptors were sampled from an adult in good health. Each CDR3 is given with its conserved first and last residue. D genes are given only for firm matches. The size entry is marked missing in some rows and otherwise reads once, few, many or a size class.

clone_size: .; v_call: TRBV19; d_call: TRBD1; j_call: TRBJ1-5; cdr3_aa: CASSMGQSNQPQHF; cdr3_nt: TGTGCCAGTAGTATGGGACAGAGCAATCAGCCCCAGCATTTT
clone_size: .; v_call: TRBV6-6; d_call: TRBD1; j_call: TRBJ1-1; cdr3_aa: CASSHSGGPLLAFF; cdr3_nt: TGTGCCAGCAGCCATTCAGGGGGTCCACTGCTAGCTTTCTTT
clone_size: .; v_call: TRBV24-1; d_call: .; j_call: TRBJ2-1; cdr3_aa: CATSAWDTNEQFF; cdr3_nt: TGTGCCACCAGTGCGTGGGATACAAATGAGCAGTTCTTC
clone_size: .; v_call: TRBV24-1; d_call: .; j_call: TRBJ2-1; cdr3_aa: CATSDAPRDLYNEQFF; cdr3_nt: TGTGCCACCAGTGACGCCCCGCGGGACTTATACAATGAGCAGTTCTTC
clone_size: .; v_call: TRBV6-2/TRBV6-3; d_call: .; j_call: TRBJ2-2; cdr3_aa: CASSYFESNTGELFF; cdr3_nt: TGTGCCAGCAGTTACTTTGAATCGAACACCGGGGAGCTGTTTTTT
clone_size: once; v_call: TRBV5-1; d_call: TRBD2; j_call: TRBJ2-1; cdr3_aa: CASSSSLAGGLYEQFF; cdr3_nt: TGCGCCAGCAGCTCCTCTCTAGCGGGGGGGCTTTATGAGCAGTTCTTC
clone_size: .; v_call: TRBV6-6; d_call: .; j_call: TRBJ1-3; cdr3_aa: CASSYKGAYGNTIYF; cdr3_nt: TGTGCCAGCAGTTACAAAGGCGCGTACGGAAACACCATATATTTT
clone_size: few; v_call: TRBV6-5; d_call: TRBD2; j_call: TRBJ2-1; cdr3_aa: CASRHVAGGGDEQFF; cdr3_nt: TGTGCCAGCAGACACGTAGCGGGGGGCGGTGATGAGCAGTTCTTC
clone_size: once; v_call: TRBV4-1; d_call: TRBD1; j_call: TRBJ1-4; cdr3_aa: CASRGTGRSGEKLFF; cdr3_nt: TGCGCCAGCAGGGGGACAGGCCGGTCGGGTGAAAAACTGTTTTTT
clone_size: .; v_call: TRBV7-2; d_call: TRBD2; j_call: TRBJ2-2; cdr3_aa: CASRTGGSGELFF; cdr3_nt: TGTGCCAGCAGGACGGGGGGATCCGGGGAGCTGTTTTTT
clone_size: .; v_call: TRBV3-1/TRBV3-2; d_call: TRBD1; j_call: TRBJ1-1; cdr3_aa: CASSQGQGGTEAFF; cdr3_nt: TGTGCCAGCAGCCAAGGGCAGGGGGGCACTGAAGCTTTCTTT
clone_size: once; v_call: TRBV19; d_call: TRBD2; j_call: TRBJ2-7; cdr3_aa: CASTSSHPGGSGPSYEQYF; cdr3_nt: TGTGCCAGTACCTCCTCTCACCCGGGGGGTAGCGGGCCCTCCTACGAGCAGTACTTC
clone_size: .; v_call: TRBV10-3; d_call: TRBD1; j_call: TRBJ1-5; cdr3_aa: CAIRGTGQYQPQHF; cdr3_nt: TGTGCCATCAGGGGGACAGGGCAGTATCAGCCCCAGCATTTT
clone_size: .; v_call: TRBV4-1; d_call: .; j_call: TRBJ1-3; cdr3_aa: CASREDSGNTIYF; cdr3_nt: TGCGCCAGCAGAGAGGATAGTGGAAACACCATATATTTT
clone_size: .; v_call: TRBV7-2; d_call: .; j_call: TRBJ1-5; cdr3_aa: CASSLQGSQPQHF; cdr3_nt: TGTGCCAGCAGCTTACAGGGAAGTCAGCCCCAGCATTTT
clone_size: .; v_call: TRBV3-1/TRBV3-2; d_call: .; j_call: TRBJ1-1; cdr3_aa: CASSQGGGLLNTEAFF; cdr3_nt: TGTGCCAGCAGCCAGGGGGGAGGGCTGCTGAACACTGAAGCTTTCTTT
clone_size: .; v_call: TRBV9; d_call: .; j_call: TRBJ1-1; cdr3_aa: CASSGGGGPFMNTEAFF; cdr3_nt: TGTGCCAGCAGTGGCGGGGGGGGCCCTTTCATGAACACTGAAGCTTTCTTT
clone_size: .; v_call: TRBV19; d_call: .; j_call: TRBJ1-2; cdr3_aa: CASKGLDRGNYGYTF; cdr3_nt: TGTGCCAGTAAAGGGTTGGATAGGGGTAACTATGGCTACACCTTC
clone_size: .; v_call: TRBV28; d_call: .; j_call: TRBJ1-1; cdr3_aa: CASSGGTLNTEAFF; cdr3_nt: TGTGCCAGCAGTGGGGGGACGTTGAACACTGAAGCTTTCTTT
clone_size: .; v_call: TRBV28; d_call: .; j_call: TRBJ1-2; cdr3_aa: CASSLEGANYGYTF; cdr3_nt: TGTGCCAGCAGCCTAGAGGGGGCTAACTATGGCTACACCTTC
clone_size: .; v_call: TRBV7-2; d_call: .; j_call: TRBJ1-2; cdr3_aa: CASSLAQGSYGYTF; cdr3_nt: TGTGCCAGCAGCTTAGCTCAGGGTAGCTATGGCTACACCTTC
clone_size: .; v_call: TRBV18; d_call: TRBD2; j_call: TRBJ2-7; cdr3_aa: CASSGTSEGEQYF; cdr3_nt: TGTGCCAGCTCAGGGACTAGCGAGGGCGAGCAGTACTTC
clone_size: .; v_call: TRBV28; d_call: .; j_call: TRBJ2-5; cdr3_aa: CASSLDGQETQYF; cdr3_nt: TGTGCCAGCAGTTTAGACGGACAAGAGACCCAGTACTTC
clone_size: .; v_call: TRBV7-8; d_call: .; j_call: TRBJ1-6; cdr3_aa: CASSLRQDSPLHF; cdr3_nt: TGTGCCAGCAGCTTGCGACAGGATTCACCCCTCCACTTT
clone_size: once; v_call: TRBV6-5; d_call: .; j_call: TRBJ1-1; cdr3_aa: CASSYSGDVNTEAFF; cdr3_nt: TGTGCCAGCAGTTACTCGGGTGACGTCAACACTGAAGCTTTCTTT
clone_size: .; v_call: TRBV21-1; d_call: .; j_call: TRBJ1-4; cdr3_aa: CASTRDRGDEKLFF; cdr3_nt: TGTGCCAGCACCCGGGACAGGGGAGATGAAAAACTGTTTTTT
clone_size: .; v_call: TRBV12-3/TRBV12-4; d_call: .; j_call: TRBJ1-5; cdr3_aa: CAAPPNQPQHF; cdr3_nt: TGTGCCGCACCGCCCAATCAGCCCCAGCATTTT
clone_size: .; v_call: TRBV11-2; d_call: .; j_call: TRBJ2-1; cdr3_aa: CASSSTKGRNEQFF; cdr3_nt: TGTGCCAGCAGCTCCACCAAGGGCCGCAATGAGCAGTTCTTC
clone_size: .; v_call: TRBV30; d_call: .; j_call: TRBJ1-4; cdr3_aa: CAWSSGGAPNEKLFF; cdr3_nt: TGTGCCTGGAGTTCTGGGGGCGCCCCTAATGAAAAACTGTTTTTT
clone_size: once; v_call: TRBV28; d_call: TRBD1; j_call: TRBJ1-5; cdr3_aa: CASSYRGLEDQPQHF; cdr3_nt: TGTGCCAGCAGCTACAGGGGGCTAGAAGATCAGCCCCAGCATTTT
clone_size: .; v_call: TRBV2; d_call: .; j_call: TRBJ1-5; cdr3_aa: CASRNRENQPQHF; cdr3_nt: TGTGCCAGCAGGAACAGGGAGAATCAGCCCCAGCATTTT
clone_size: .; v_call: TRBV6-1; d_call: .; j_call: TRBJ1-1; cdr3_aa: CASSESGGNTEAFF; cdr3_nt: TGTGCCAGCAGTGAATCGGGGGGTAACACTGAAGCTTTCTTT
clone_size: .; v_call: TRBV6-4; d_call: TRBD1; j_call: TRBJ2-5; cdr3_aa: CASSDSGTAQETQYF; cdr3_nt: TGTGCCAGCAGTGACTCCGGGACAGCCCAAGAGACCCAGTACTTC
clone_size: .; v_call: TRBV7-2; d_call: TRBD2; j_call: TRBJ2-2; cdr3_aa: CASSFSGGNTGELFF; cdr3_nt: TGTGCCAGCAGCTTTAGCGGGGGTAACACCGGGGAGCTGTTTTTT
clone_size: .; v_call: TRBV27; d_call: .; j_call: TRBJ1-2; cdr3_aa: CASSLKDPVYGYTF; cdr3_nt: TGTGCCAGCAGTTTGAAAGATCCCGTCTATGGCTACACCTTC
clone_size: .; v_call: TRBV30; d_call: TRBD1; j_call: TRBJ2-7; cdr3_aa: CAWSNRGWVYEQYF; cdr3_nt: TGTGCCTGGAGCAACAGGGGTTGGGTCTACGAGCAGTACTTC
clone_size: .; v_call: TRBV19; d_call: TRBD2; j_call: TRBJ2-1; cdr3_aa: CASTGTSGGNEQFF; cdr3_nt: TGTGCCAGCACCGGGACTAGCGGGGGAAATGAGCAGTTCTTC
clone_size: .; v_call: TRBV7-9; d_call: .; j_call: TRBJ1-1; cdr3_aa: CASSLEVKNTEAFF; cdr3_nt: TGTGCCAGCAGCTTAGAGGTCAAGAACACTGAAGCTTTCTTT
clone_size: once; v_call: TRBV19; d_call: .; j_call: TRBJ2-2; cdr3_aa: CASSLRGPGELFF; cdr3_nt: TGTGCCAGTAGTTTAAGGGGTCCCGGGGAGCTGTTTTTT
clone_size: once; v_call: TRBV9; d_call: .; j_call: TRBJ1-4; cdr3_aa: CASSPQFAGGEKLFF; cdr3_nt: TGTGCCAGCAGCCCTCAATTCGCGGGGGGAGAAAAACTGTTTTTT
clone_size: .; v_call: TRBV7-6; d_call: .; j_call: TRBJ1-1; cdr3_aa: CASSSAENTEAFF; cdr3_nt: TGTGCCAGCAGCTCGGCAGAGAACACTGAAGCTTTCTTT
clone_size: .; v_call: TRBV10-3; d_call: TRBD2; j_call: TRBJ2-2; cdr3_aa: CAISEHLGGENTGELFF; cdr3_nt: TGTGCCATCAGTGAGCACCTCGGGGGGGAGAACACCGGGGAGCTGTTTTTT
clone_size: .; v_call: TRBV7-2; d_call: .; j_call: TRBJ1-1; cdr3_aa: CASSLWDTSSGAFF; cdr3_nt: TGTGCCAGCAGCTTATGGGACACCTCATCAGGAGCTTTCTTT
clone_size: .; v_call: TRBV25-1; d_call: .; j_call: TRBJ1-1; cdr3_aa: CASSEYEGNGAFF; cdr3_nt: TGTGCCAGCAGTGAATATGAGGGAAACGGAGCTTTCTTT
clone_size: .; v_call: TRBV6-5; d_call: TRBD1; j_call: TRBJ1-1; cdr3_aa: CASSWATGTNTEAFF; cdr3_nt: TGTGCCAGCAGCTGGGCGACAGGGACGAACACTGAAGCTTTCTTT
clone_size: .; v_call: TRBV30; d_call: .; j_call: TRBJ1-2; cdr3_aa: CAWSGISGVVGSNYGYTF; cdr3_nt: TGTGCCTGGAGTGGTATATCAGGGGTTGTAGGATCTAACTATGGCTACACCTTC
clone_size: .; v_call: TRBV7-2; d_call: TRBD2; j_call: TRBJ2-3; cdr3_aa: CAGGGGGNIDTQYF; cdr3_nt: TGTGCCGGAGGTGGCGGGGGGAATATAGATACGCAGTATTTT
clone_size: .; v_call: TRBV5-1; d_call: .; j_call: TRBJ2-5; cdr3_aa: CASSLAGLQPKETQYF; cdr3_nt: TGCGCCAGCAGCTTGGCCGGGTTACAGCCCAAAGAGACCCAGTACTTC
clone_size: .; v_call: TRBV2; d_call: .; j_call: TRBJ1-4; cdr3_aa: CASSDPRQGTSDQFF; cdr3_nt: TGTGCCAGCAGTGACCCCAGGCAGGGGACCTCCGACCAGTTTTTC
clone_size: .; v_call: TRBV18; d_call: .; j_call: TRBJ2-7; cdr3_aa: CASSPAGLTYEQYF; cdr3_nt: TGTGCCAGCTCACCGGCAGGGCTGACCTACGAGCAGTACTTC